The next 10 T cell receptor beta chains were all read from a single sample in a study of siplizumab effects on memory and regulatory T cells. Measured with immunoSEQ multiplex PCR; TCRdb has only the in-frame clones, and not every one. The sample includes approximately 100,000 clones, around 90% seen only once; the top ten take more than 10%. The sequenced sample was non-Treg CD4+ T cells sorted from blood. These receptors came from a human donor in good health.

CDR3 protein: CASSFYHEQYF. The CDR3 coding sequence is TGTGCCAGCAGCTTTTACCACGAGCAGTACTTC. This sequence joins TRBV11-3 and TRBJ2-7, with no clear D. The CDR3 totals 11 residues. With 3 bases removed from V and 5 bases from J, the gap between germline ends came to 5 bases. Germline V gives CDR1 SGHNT, CDR2 YENEEA. The full variable domain, its missing parts supplied by reference TRBV11-3 and TRBJ2-7, is EAGVVQSPRYKIIEKKQPVAFWCNPISGHNTLYWYLQNLGQGPELLIRYENEEAVDDSQLPKDRFSAERLKGVDSTLKIQPAELGDSAVYLCASSFYHEQYFGPGTRLTVT.

This clone was observed a handful of times. The rearrangement links TRBV10-3 to TRBJ2-7; 7 bases line up with TRBD1. Trimming at V came to 4 bases and at J to 5 bases, leaving 8 bases not matched to a gene. The CDR3 totals 14 residues. Germline CDR1 and CDR2: ENHRY and SYGVKD. The CDR3 nucleotides read TGTGCCATCAGTGGACAACAGGGGTTCGACGAGCAGTACTTC. It specifies CAISGQQGFDEQYF.

This clone was seen a single time. V is TRBV7-3 and J is TRBJ2-5; 10 positions agree with TRBD2. Germline V gives CDR1 SGHTA, CDR2 FQGTGA. Losses at the gene ends were 2 bases for V and 5 bases for J; bases not matched to a gene: 11. This CDR3 has 17 amino acids. The CDR3 loop reads CASSLGTSGMFTETQYF. CDR3 coding DNA: TGTGCCAGCAGCTTAGGAACTAGCGGGATGTTTACGGAGACCCAGTACTTC. Using reference TRBV7-3 and TRBJ2-5 for the parts outside the CDR3, the full variable domain is GAGVSQTPSNKVTEKGKYVELRCDPISGHTALYWYRQSLGQGPEFLIYFQGTGAADDSGLPNDRFFAVRPEGSVSTLKIQRTERGDSAVYLCASSLGTSGMFTETQYFGPGTRLLVL.

This chain joins TRBV7-8 and TRBJ1-5, with TRBD1 identical over 8 bases. The ends lost 5 bases at V and 4 bases at J; junction bases unmatched: 4. There are 14 residues in the CDR3. Per germline, CDR1 SGHVS and CDR2 FQNEAQ. The CDR3 DNA is TGTGCCAGCAGCCTGACAGGGGAAAATCAGCCCCAGCATTTT. Residues: CASSLTGENQPQHF.

The chain combines TRBV5-1 with TRBJ2-5, with TRBD2 matching 11 bases. This CDR3 spans 17 amino acids. CDR1 SGHRS and CDR2 YFSETQ come from the germline V gene. V shed 4 bases, J shed 1 base, and the junction held 9 bases outside the gene matches. The CDR3 loop reads CASSPNGLAGLQETQYF. The CDR3 DNA sequence: TGCGCCAGCAGCCCGAACGGACTAGCGGGTCTCCAAGAGACCCAGTACTTC. Full variable domain (outside the CDR3, taken from reference TRBV5-1 and TRBJ2-5): KAGVTQTPRYLIKTRGQQVTLSCSPISGHRSVSWYQQTPGQGLQFLFEYFSETQRNKGNFPGRFSGRQFSNSRSEMNVSTLELGDSALYLCASSPNGLAGLQETQYFGPGTRLLVL.

CDR3 protein: CASNGPTGSGNTIYF. The CDR3 DNA reads as TGTGCCAGTAATGGTCCGACGGGCTCTGGAAACACCATATATTTT. The chain joins TRBV19 to TRBJ1-3; no definite D call. V shed 7 bases and J shed 0 bases, with 13 bases lying between them. This CDR3 comprises 15 residues. Germline CDR1 is LNHDA and CDR2 is SQIVND (reference sequence). The full variable domain, completed using reference TRBV19 and TRBJ1-3, is DGGITQSPKYLFRKEGQNVTLSCEQNLNHDAMYWYRQDPGQGLRLIYYSQIVNDFQKGDIAEGYSVSREKKESFPLTVTSAQKNPTAFYLCASNGPTGSGNTIYFGEGSWLTVV.

The gene calls are TRBV5-1 and TRBJ1-3, with D perhaps matching TRBD1 (5 bases). Per the germline V gene, CDR1 is SGHRS and CDR2 is YFSETQ. V lost 6 bases and J 0 bases, leaving 10 bases between the germline ends. The CDR3 runs 14 residues. The CDR3 reads CASTDSNSGNTIYF. In DNA, the CDR3 is TGCGCCAGCACCGACAGCAACTCTGGAAACACCATATATTTT.

CDR3 protein: CASSASGSGAYEQYF. The CDR3 DNA sequence: TGTGCCAGCAGCGCCAGCGGGAGTGGTGCCTACGAGCAGTACTTC. J is TRBJ2-7 and V is TRBV5-4; 8 bases align to TRBD2. The CDR3 totals 15 residues. Germline V gene lookup returns CDR1 SGHNT and CDR2 YYREEE (reference sequence). J lost 2 bases, V lost 4 bases, and 8 bases had no gene match. Full variable domain (remainder filled in from reference TRBV5-4 and TRBJ2-7): ETGVTQSPTHLIKTRGQQVTLRCSSQSGHNTVSWYQQALGQGPQFIFQYYREEENGRGNFPPRFSGLQFPNYSSELNVNALELDDSALYLCASSASGSGAYEQYFGPGTRLTVT.

This sequence joins TRBV4-2 and TRBJ2-2; D is unclear. Per the germline V gene, CDR1 is LGHNA and CDR2 is YNFKEQ. The CDR3 spans 14 residues. V was trimmed by 0 bases and J by 6 bases, leaving 8 bases between them. The CDR3 protein is CASSQEFSAGELFF. In DNA form, the CDR3 reads TGTGCCAGCAGCCAAGAATTCAGCGCCGGGGAGCTGTTTTTT.

CDR3 coding DNA: TGTGCCAGCAGCCTTGGGGGGCGCGCGGAAAAACTGTTTTTT. This codes for CASSLGGRAEKLFF. The chain combines TRBV7-2 with TRBJ1-4, with a tentative D call TRBD1 (6 bases). V shed 5 bases and J shed 8 bases, with 15 bases lying between them. The germline gives CDR1 SGHTA, CDR2 FQGNSA. The CDR3 contains 14 residues.